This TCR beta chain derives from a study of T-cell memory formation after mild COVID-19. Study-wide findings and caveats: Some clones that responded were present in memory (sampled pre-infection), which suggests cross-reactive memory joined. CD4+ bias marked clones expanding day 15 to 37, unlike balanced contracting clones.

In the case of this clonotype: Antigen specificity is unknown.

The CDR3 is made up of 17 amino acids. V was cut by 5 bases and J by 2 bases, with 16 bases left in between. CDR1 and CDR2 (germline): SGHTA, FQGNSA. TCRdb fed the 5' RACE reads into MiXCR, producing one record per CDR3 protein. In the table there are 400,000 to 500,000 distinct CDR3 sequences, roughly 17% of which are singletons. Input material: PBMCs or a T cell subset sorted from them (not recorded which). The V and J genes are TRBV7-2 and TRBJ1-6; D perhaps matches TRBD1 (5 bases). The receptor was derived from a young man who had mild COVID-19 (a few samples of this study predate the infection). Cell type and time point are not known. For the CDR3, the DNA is TGTGCCAGCAGCGCACGGCTGGGGGGAACCTATAATTCACCCCTCCACTTT. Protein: CASSARLGGTYNSPLHF. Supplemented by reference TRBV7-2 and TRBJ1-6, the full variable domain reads GAGVSQSPSNKVTEKGKDVELRCDPISGHTALYWYRQSLGQGLEFLIYFQGNSAPDKSGLPSDRFSAERTGGSVSTLTIQRTQQEDSAVYLCASSARLGGTYNSPLHFGNGTRLTVT.